The rows below give T cell receptor beta chains drawn from one sample of a study of metastatic and nonmetastatic thyroid tumors. TCRdb reanalyzed the PCR reads via MiXCR. The sample holds about 39,000 clones, about 19% seen once. Source material: tumor tissue. These receptors were collected from a female donor with papillary thyroid cancer or a benign thyroid nodule (not recorded which). Some clones in this sample may be carry-over from other donors' samples. Each CDR3 is given with its conserved first and last residue. The D gene is left open where the match is weak. Clone size is shown for a subset of rows, as once, few, many or a class of expanded clone.

size	V	D	J	CDR3	DNA
many	TRBV18	TRBD2	TRBJ2-3	CASSPPGLAGVTDTQYF	TGTGCCAGCTCACCACCGGGACTAGCGGGGGTCACAGATACGCAGTATTTT
.	TRBV15	.	TRBJ2-7	CATSRVYGLLGDTYEQYF	TGTGCCACCAGCAGAGTGTACGGATTATTGGGGGACACCTACGAGCAGTACTTC
medium-sized	TRBV2	.	TRBJ2-7	CASRKETVTYEQYF	TGTGCCAGCAGGAAAGAGACGGTCACCTACGAGCAGTACTTC
many	TRBV7-8	.	TRBJ1-4	CASSTHSEKLFF	TGTGCCAGCAGCACCCATAGCGAAAAACTGTTTTTT
many	TRBV5-1	.	TRBJ1-1	CASSPGANYEAFF	TGCGCCAGCAGCCCGGGCGCCAACTACGAAGCTTTCTTT
many	TRBV29-1	TRBD2	TRBJ2-2	CSSRTSQAGELFF	TGCAGCTCCCGGACTAGCCAAGCTGGGGAGCTGTTTTTT
.	TRBV19	TRBD1	TRBJ1-1	CASSTEQGVSFF	TGTGCCAGTAGTACTGAACAGGGGGTGTCTTTCTTT
many	TRBV20-1	.	TRBJ1-4	CSARVFRGLFF	TGCAGTGCTAGAGTTTTTCGGGGACTGTTTTTT
many	TRBV19	.	TRBJ1-4	CASSIVTARGEKLFF	TGTGCCAGTAGTATAGTGACAGCCCGTGGTGAAAAACTGTTTTTT
many	TRBV5-1	.	TRBJ1-4	CASSFRGANEKLFF	TGCGCCAGCAGCTTTAGGGGGGCTAATGAAAAACTGTTTTTT
few	TRBV6-7	.	TRBJ2-7	CASISPRYEQYF	TGTGCCAGCATTTCGCCTCGATACGAGCAGTACTTC
many	TRBV5-1	TRBD2	TRBJ2-1	CASSRTRPFYNEQFF	TGCGCCAGCAGCAGGACTAGACCTTTCTACAATGAGCAGTTCTTC
.	TRBV5-1	.	TRBJ1-1	CASNPRESNTEAFF	TGCGCCAGCAACCCCCGGGAATCGAACACTGAAGCTTTCTTT
many	TRBV5-1	.	TRBJ1-3	CASTPSPKAGDTIYF	TGCGCCAGCACCCCATCCCCGAAGGCTGGGGACACCATATATTTT
many	TRBV7-7	.	TRBJ2-5	CASSLSGGTQETQYF	TGTGCTAGCAGCTTGTCCGGAGGTACCCAAGAGACCCAGTACTTC
once	TRBV7-3	.	TRBJ2-2	CASILMGGVGNTGELFF	TGTGCCAGCATCTTAATGGGGGGAGTCGGTAACACCGGGGAGCTGTTTTTT
many	TRBV12-3/TRBV12-4	TRBD1	TRBJ1-2	CASSPTTGADYGYTF	TGTGCCAGCAGTCCCACGACAGGGGCTGACTATGGCTACACCTTC
few	TRBV4-3	.	TRBJ1-1	CASSQGYASTEAFF	TGCGCCAGCAGCCAGGGGTACGCTTCCACTGAAGCTTTCTTT
many	TRBV6-1	TRBD1	TRBJ2-7	CASSRTPGGLGEQYF	TGTGCCAGCAGCCGGACCCCAGGGGGCCTAGGCGAGCAGTACTTC
many	TRBV4-1	.	TRBJ1-2	CASSQGVGVYGYTF	TGCGCCAGCAGCCAAGGGGTAGGGGTCTATGGCTACACCTTC
few	TRBV6-5	TRBD2	TRBJ2-7	CASSYSREGNNLYEQYF	TGTGCCAGCAGTTACTCGAGGGAGGGGAACAATCTCTACGAGCAGTACTTC
many	TRBV20-1	TRBD1	TRBJ2-7	CSAMGTVYEQYF	TGCAGTGCTATGGGGACAGTCTACGAGCAGTACTTC
many	TRBV6-1	.	TRBJ1-1	CASRRVEGDTEAFF	TGTGCCAGCCGGAGGGTGGAGGGAGACACTGAAGCTTTCTTT
many	TRBV6-1	.	TRBJ2-1	CASRARGYNEQFF	TGTGCCAGCAGGGCCCGGGGCTACAATGAGCAGTTCTTC
many	TRBV6-2/TRBV6-3	TRBD2	TRBJ2-7	CASSYSTTSGRWEQYF	TGTGCCAGCAGTTACTCGACGACTAGCGGGAGGTGGGAGCAGTACTTC
.	TRBV18	TRBD1	TRBJ2-7	CASSRTGQGVEQYF	TGTGCCAGCTCACGCACTGGACAGGGTGTCGAGCAGTACTTC
many	TRBV7-8	TRBD2	TRBJ2-1	CASSLVNSGTSYNEQFF	TGTGCCAGCAGCTTAGTTAATAGCGGGACATCCTACAATGAGCAGTTCTTC
.	TRBV20-1	TRBD2	TRBJ2-1	CSARDTGGLVGEQFF	TGCAGTGCTAGAGATACTGGGGGACTAGTTGGTGAGCAGTTCTTC
many	TRBV5-4	.	TRBJ2-7	CASSLRGTYEQYF	TGTGCCAGCAGCTTGCGGGGGACCTACGAGCAGTACTTC
few	TRBV11-1	TRBD2	TRBJ2-2	CASSLLSSGNTWELFF	TGTGCCAGCAGCTTATTGTCTAGCGGTAACACCTGGGAGCTGTTTTTT